A single T cell receptor beta chain is shown here with its context. The sample holds one count of this clone. Its antigen specificity is not known. Qualities for individual bases were not recorded, and no much larger clone is one base off. This entry belongs to a study of OX40 agonist ivuxolimab in advanced cancers. Notes on the research overall: Ivuxolimab was a fully human IgG2 agonistic monoclonal antibody targeting the costimulatory receptor OX40 (CD134). In the dose-escalation cohort, over 65% of patients were male, and the mean age was about 55 years, with a range of 23 to 79. Peripheral TCRbeta sequencing was intended to test whether TCR sequence diversity was altered and clonal T-cell expansion was caused by ivuxolimab. Partial responses were achieved by three dose-escalation patients, of whom one had hepatocellular carcinoma and two had cutaneous melanoma. Patients were allowed to have had prior anti-PD-1, anti-PD-L1 or anti-CTLA-4 therapy, and approximately 39% of the dose-escalation patients had been treated with checkpoint inhibitors. Of the approximately 50 dose-escalation patients, hepatocellular carcinoma was present in 19, melanoma in approximately 15, renal cell carcinoma in 9 and head and neck cancer in 9. Intravenous ivuxolimab was administered to patients every 2 weeks at six dose levels: 0.01, 0.1, 0.3, 1.5, 3 and 10 mg/kg. The paper reports the monotherapy dose-escalation portion (N = 52 patients) of the phase I ivuxolimab trial.

Genomic DNA was extracted from sorted cells for sequencing of the TCRbeta CDR3 region. The immunoSEQ Assay was used for sequencing of TCRbeta CDR3 regions. TCRdb holds this immuneACCESS table with in-frame rearrangements only. Some clones are missing; in checked studies, unresolved V genes explain under half, and the rest has no known cause. This sample is represented by around 100,000 clones; about nine tenths of them were singletons. The ten largest clones represent roughly 0.3% of the sample. The trial excluded patients who had a history of autoimmune disease or were on systemic immunosuppression. Peripheral blood for TCR sequencing was drawn from every dose cohort at baseline, at cycle 4 day 1 and at cycle 7 day 1. The samples were taken from a phase I, first-in-human, multicenter, open-label dose-escalation trial of ivuxolimab. The trial enrolled adults with locally advanced or metastatic head and neck squamous cell, hepatocellular, melanoma or renal cell carcinoma. CD4+ and CD8+ T cells were sorted separately from peripheral blood before TCR sequencing.

General findings and caveats noted by the study authors: At doses from 0.1 to 3.0 mg/kg, clonal expansion was seen in both CD4+ and CD8+ blood T cells between baseline and week 6. Low levels of normalized T-cell clonal expansion were also seen in some patients who did not respond. Antigen specificity was not determined for the clonally expanded peripheral T cells. On average, CD8+ T cells showed more expanded clones than CD4+ T cells after ivuxolimab. In the 0.1-3.0 mg/kg groups, partial responders were among the patients with the lowest normalized peripheral clonal expansion, particularly in CD8+ T cells.

For CDR1 and CDR2, the germline V gene (reference sequence) lists MNHNY and SVGAGI. V lost 8 bases and J lost 1 base; the stretch between them is 14 bases long. The CDR3 goes from the cysteine to the phenylalanine over 14 residues. Just CDR3 DNA is preserved here, 42 bases in frame from base 1. This receptor was taken from an adult with an advanced solid tumor such as melanoma, head and neck, liver or kidney cancer. The chain is encoded by TRBV6-6 joined to TRBJ1-1; a tentative D match to TRBD1 spans 6 bases. The specimen comprised CD4+ or CD8+ T cells sorted from blood, sampled in a trial of the OX40 agonist ivuxolimab. The CDR3 region has the sequence CASYWGRENTEAFF. The DNA sequence reads TGTGCCAGCTACTGGGGGCGGGAGAACACTGAAGCTTTCTTT.